These T cell receptor beta chains were read from a single sample in a study of shared clonotypes between healthy human individuals. Some clones are missing from TCRdb's copy, which holds only in-frame ones; the method was immunoSEQ multiplex PCR. The data show about 1.1 million clones, with around 82% seen just once and roughly 0.57% held by the top ten. The sample taken for sequencing was memory CD4+ T cells from PBMCs. Receptors originate from a man aged 18 to 30 in good health. Some clones in this sample may be carry-over from other donors' samples. Both conserved end residues are part of each CDR3. Fields, in order: D gene, J gene, V gene, clone size, CDR3 DNA, CDR3 protein. The D gene is left open where the match is weak. Clone size is shown for a subset of rows, as once, few, many or a class of expanded clone.

>NA|TRBJ2-3|TRBV7-3|NA
TGTGCCAGCAGCCCTATCCGGGAGTCAAAGGATACGCAGTATTTT
CASSPIRESKDTQYF
>NA|TRBJ2-7|TRBV18|NA
TGTGCCAGCTCACCCGAAGGGGACGAGCAGTACTTC
CASSPEGDEQYF
>NA|TRBJ1-4|TRBV10-3|NA
TGTGCCATCAGTGACCCTAGTAAAGGGGCAACTAATGAAAAACTGTTTTTT
CAISDPSKGATNEKLFF
>TRBD1|TRBJ1-1|TRBV29-1|many
TGCAGCGTGGGAACTACAGGGGGAGCTTTCTTT
CSVGTTGGAFF
>TRBD1|TRBJ1-5|TRBV2|few
TGTGCCAGCAGTCAACAGGGGGAGGATCAGCCCCAGCATTTT
CASSQQGEDQPQHF
>NA|TRBJ2-7|TRBV6-1|NA
TGTGCCATCGGCGGAGGGGGCAAGGGCTCCTACGAGCAGTACTTC
CAIGGGGKGSYEQYF
>TRBD1|TRBJ1-5|TRBV27|NA
TGTGCCAGCAGTTCGCCCGGGACAGGGGCTCCTGAACCCGAAAACAATCAGCCCCAGCATTTT
CASSSPGTGAPEPENNQPQHF
>TRBD2|TRBJ2-2|TRBV7-9|NA
TGTGCCATCCCTAGCGGGAGCGGGGGGAACACCGGGGAGCTGTTTTTT
CAIPSGSGGNTGELFF
>TRBD1|TRBJ1-2|TRBV7-2|NA
TGTGCCAGCAGCTTAGCGGGACAGCTTAACTATGGCTACACCTTC
CASSLAGQLNYGYTF
>NA|TRBJ2-3|TRBV19|NA
TGTGCCAGTAGCCTAGGAACCAACACAGATACGCAGTATTTT
CASSLGTNTDTQYF
>NA|TRBJ1-4|TRBV7-6|NA
TGTGCCAGCAGCTCCGCCTCTGGGCTCAATAATGAAAAACTGTTTTTT
CASSSASGLNNEKLFF
>NA|TRBJ2-4|TRBV4-1|NA
TGCGCCAGCAGCCAAGAGGCCAGCGCCTCAATACTAGCCAAAAACATTCAGTACTTC
CASSQEASASILAKNIQYF
>TRBD1|TRBJ1-2|TRBV27|few
TGTGCCAGCAGTTTCTGGACAGGGGCCCCGACGGGCGGCTACACCTTC
CASSFWTGAPTGGYTF
>NA|TRBJ2-7|TRBV10-3|once
TGTGCCATCAGGGGGACGGGGCATGTGGACGAGCAGTACTTC
CAIRGTGHVDEQYF
>NA|TRBJ1-4|TRBV28|NA
TGTGCCAGCAGTTTGATCGCGTTGGGGCAGTCTAATGAAAAACTGTTTTTT
CASSLIALGQSNEKLFF
>NA|TRBJ1-4|TRBV4-1|NA
TGCGCCAGCAGCCAAGATCCGTGGCAGCTAAATGAAAAACTGTTTTTT
CASSQDPWQLNEKLFF
>NA|TRBJ1-5|TRBV7-6|NA
TGTGCCAGCAGCTTAGACATAGATACAGCGCAGCATTTT
CASSLDIDTAQHF
>TRBD2|TRBJ2-2|TRBV6-5|NA
TGTGCCAGCAGCATACTAGCGGGAGGGCCCGGGGAGCTGTTTTTT
CASSILAGGPGELFF
>NA|TRBJ1-2|TRBV15|NA
TGTGCCACCAGCAGGAGCCTCGGACTGCTTAATGGCTACACCTTC
CATSRSLGLLNGYTF
>TRBD1|TRBJ1-3|TRBV5-8|NA
TGTGCCAGCAGCTTTCAGGGGGCCTCTGGAAACACCATATATTTT
CASSFQGASGNTIYF
>NA|TRBJ2-7|TRBV5-5|NA
TGTGCCAGCAGCTTGAGGGGGGAGTCCTACGAGCAGTACTTC
CASSLRGESYEQYF
>NA|TRBJ2-3|TRBV5-4|NA
TGTGCCAGCAGCTTGTCGGGAGAGTTCGGGGATACGCAGTATTTT
CASSLSGEFGDTQYF
>TRBD1|TRBJ2-2|TRBV4-3|few
TGCGCCAGCAGCCAAGAACAGGGGGCCACCGGGGAGCTGTTTTTT
CASSQEQGATGELFF
>NA|TRBJ1-1|TRBV30|few
TGTGCCTGGAGTGTAGGACTTGGGATGGCTTTCTTT
CAWSVGLGMAFF
>TRBD1|TRBJ1-2|TRBV28|once
TGTGCCAGCAGTTTATACCTCCAGGGGGGGGAAGGTGGTTATGGCTACACCTTC
CASSLYLQGGEGGYGYTF
>NA|TRBJ2-7|TRBV18|NA
TGTGCCAGCTCACTACTTAGGGACGCCTCCTACGAGCAGTACTTC
CASSLLRDASYEQYF
>NA|TRBJ2-7|TRBV18|NA
TGTGCCAGCTCGGAACAAGAGGTGCAGTACTTC
CASSEQEVQYF
>NA|TRBJ1-1|TRBV5-1|NA
TGCGCCAGCAGCCTACAGGGTGTCGGTTACACTGAAGCTTTCTTT
CASSLQGVGYTEAFF
>NA|TRBJ2-1|TRBV5-4|NA
TGTGCCAGTAAACCCGAAAACTCCTACAATGAGCAGTTCTTC
CASKPENSYNEQFF
>NA|TRBJ2-4|TRBV4-1|NA
TGCGCCAGCAGCCAAGGTAACGGGAAAGAGGTCAAAAACATTCAGTACTTC
CASSQGNGKEVKNIQYF
>NA|TRBJ2-2|TRBV13|NA
TGTGCCAGCAGCTTAACGTCCTGGGGGCGGGCCCTCACCGGGGAGCTGTTTTTT
CASSLTSWGRALTGELFF
>NA|TRBJ1-2|TRBV27|NA
TGTGCCAGCAGTCCCATTGTGGATTACTATGGCTACACCTTC
CASSPIVDYYGYTF
>NA|TRBJ2-7|TRBV9|NA
TGTGCCAGCAGCGTAGGACAGGGAGGAACCTACGAGCAGTACTTC
CASSVGQGGTYEQYF
>NA|TRBJ2-2|TRBV18|NA
TGTGCCAGCTCACCGTCGAGGGGGACCGGGGAGCTGTTTTTT
CASSPSRGTGELFF
>TRBD1|TRBJ1-5|TRBV27|NA
TGTGCCAGCAGCAACTTTGGGGACAGGGGCAATCAGCCCCAGCATTTT
CASSNFGDRGNQPQHF
>TRBD1|TRBJ1-2|TRBV29-1|once
TGCAGCTCCTGGGACAGGGGGACTAAAGGCTACACCTTC
CSSWDRGTKGYTF
>NA|TRBJ2-7|TRBV27|NA
TGTGCCAGCAGCCGGGACGGGGCCTACGAGCAGTACTTC
CASSRDGAYEQYF
>TRBD2|TRBJ2-2|TRBV18|few
TGTGCCAGCTCACCACCTAGCGGGAGAACCGGGGAGCTGTTTTTT
CASSPPSGRTGELFF
>NA|TRBJ1-5|TRBV6-1|NA
TGTGCCAGCAGTGCCCGGGACGGGGGGGCTGGGAGCAATCAGCCCCAGCATTTT
CASSARDGGAGSNQPQHF
>NA|TRBJ1-4|TRBV4-3|NA
TGCGCCAGCAGCCAAGAGGGGGCTAATGAAAAACTGTTTTTT
CASSQEGANEKLFF
>NA|TRBJ1-3|TRBV9|NA
TGTGCCAGCAGCCCATCTTCGGGAAACACCATATATTTT
CASSPSSGNTIYF
>TRBD1|TRBJ2-2|TRBV9|NA
TGTGCCAGCAGCGTAGAACAGGGGGCTTGGACCGGGGAGCTGTTTTTT
CASSVEQGAWTGELFF
>TRBD1|TRBJ2-7|TRBV18|NA
TGTGCCAGCTCGCGATCGGGACAGGGCCGCACCTACGAGCAGTACTTC
CASSRSGQGRTYEQYF
>NA|TRBJ2-7|TRBV7-9|NA
TGTGCCAGCAGCTTAGTAGGGACCAGCTACGAGCAGTACTTC
CASSLVGTSYEQYF
>TRBD2|TRBJ2-7|TRBV5-5|NA
TGTGCCAGCAGCTCTCTAGCGGGAAATTCCTACGAGCAGTACTTC
CASSSLAGNSYEQYF
>NA|TRBJ2-7|TRBV5-1|NA
TGCGCCAGCAGCTCCCCCGAGGGGAGCTACGAGCAGTACTTC
CASSSPEGSYEQYF
>NA|TRBJ2-2|TRBV4-2|NA
TGTGCCAGCAGCCAACCAGGGGCCGGGGAGCTGTTTTTT
CASSQPGAGELFF
>NA|TRBJ1-3|TRBV7-9|NA
TGTGCCAGCACCGTGAGGGGAAACACCATATATTTT
CASTVRGNTIYF
>NA|TRBJ1-1|TRBV6-1|few
TGTGCCAGCAGTGAGGGGGGCGTTGCCACTGAAGCTTTCTTT
CASSEGGVATEAFF
>TRBD1|TRBJ1-1|TRBV5-4|NA
TGTGCCAGCAGCCACCCTTCGACAGGGGGCACTGAAGCTTTCTTT
CASSHPSTGGTEAFF
>NA|TRBJ2-1|TRBV30|NA
TGTGCCTGGAGGGGACCTTCCTCCCTTAATGAGCAGTTCTTC
CAWRGPSSLNEQFF